Listed below are T cell receptor beta chains from one sample, sequenced in a study of CD8 T cells in Susac syndrome. TCRdb re-analysed the immunoSEQ multiplex PCR reads in MiXCR, keeping a single row per CDR3 protein. In the table there are about 160,000 distinct CDR3 sequences, 93% of which are singletons. Sequencing was performed on CD4+ T cells from PBMCs. These receptors originate from a human donor in good health. The CDR3 runs from the conserved cysteine through the conserved F or W. D genes are given only for firm matches. A clone size is listed for some rows: how often the clone was seen (once, few, many), or a class if it is expanded.

J gene: TRBJ2-7
V gene: TRBV29-1
clone size: NA
D gene: NA
CDR3 DNA: TGCAGCGTTGGAAGGGATACAGTCTCCTACGAGCAGTACTTC
CDR3 protein: CSVGRDTVSYEQYF

J gene: TRBJ2-1
V gene: TRBV14
clone size: NA
D gene: TRBD2
CDR3 DNA: TGTGCCAGCAGTCTAGCGGGGTACTACAATGAGCAGTTCTTC
CDR3 protein: CASSLAGYYNEQFF

J gene: TRBJ2-5
V gene: TRBV14
clone size: NA
D gene: NA
CDR3 DNA: TGTGCCAGCAGCCAAGATGGAACACCCATACAAGAGACCCAGTACTTC
CDR3 protein: CASSQDGTPIQETQYF

J gene: TRBJ2-5
V gene: TRBV7-3
clone size: NA
D gene: TRBD1
CDR3 DNA: TGTGCCAGCAGCTTAGGGACAGGGGGGACAGAGACCCAGTACTTC
CDR3 protein: CASSLGTGGTETQYF

J gene: TRBJ1-1
V gene: TRBV30
clone size: NA
D gene: NA
CDR3 DNA: TGTGCCTGGAGTCTACAGGGAAACACTGAAGCTTTCTTT
CDR3 protein: CAWSLQGNTEAFF

J gene: TRBJ2-5
V gene: TRBV5-1
clone size: NA
D gene: NA
CDR3 DNA: TGCGCCAGCAATAGAGTAGCTGGGAGGGAGACCCAGTACTTC
CDR3 protein: CASNRVAGRETQYF

J gene: TRBJ1-2
V gene: TRBV11-1
clone size: NA
D gene: TRBD1
CDR3 DNA: TGTGCCAGCAGCTTACAAAGCGGACAGGGGATGCTCGGCTACACCTTC
CDR3 protein: CASSLQSGQGMLGYTF

J gene: TRBJ2-7
V gene: TRBV5-1
clone size: NA
D gene: TRBD2
CDR3 DNA: TGCGCCAGCAGCGCATCCGGGACTAGATCGTACGAGCAGTACTTC
CDR3 protein: CASSASGTRSYEQYF

J gene: TRBJ2-7
V gene: TRBV19
clone size: once
D gene: TRBD2
CDR3 DNA: TGTGCCAGTAGTAGGTCCAGCGGGGTAGCTAGGGAGCAGTACTTC
CDR3 protein: CASSRSSGVAREQYF

J gene: TRBJ2-1
V gene: TRBV5-1
clone size: NA
D gene: NA
CDR3 DNA: TGCGCCAGCAGCTTCCGTTCGGGGGGCAGCGAGCAGTTCTTC
CDR3 protein: CASSFRSGGSEQFF

J gene: TRBJ2-5
V gene: TRBV29-1
clone size: NA
D gene: TRBD2
CDR3 DNA: TGCAGCGTCGGGACTAGCCGGGAAGAGACCCAGTACTTC
CDR3 protein: CSVGTSREETQYF

J gene: TRBJ2-3
V gene: TRBV28
clone size: NA
D gene: NA
CDR3 DNA: TGTGCCAGCAGTCCTTTGGGTTGGGAGGATACGCAGTATTTT
CDR3 protein: CASSPLGWEDTQYF

J gene: TRBJ1-6
V gene: TRBV11-2
clone size: once
D gene: NA
CDR3 DNA: TGTGCCAGCAGCGCCAGCCAGTCACCCCTCCACTTT
CDR3 protein: CASSASQSPLHF

J gene: TRBJ2-2
V gene: TRBV5-1
clone size: NA
D gene: NA
CDR3 DNA: TGCGCCAGCAGCGTTTACCACAGGAGCGGCACCGGGGAGCTGTTTTTT
CDR3 protein: CASSVYHRSGTGELFF

J gene: TRBJ2-4
V gene: TRBV7-2
clone size: few
D gene: TRBD1
CDR3 DNA: TGTGCCAGCACCACCGGGACAGGGGTAAACATTCAGTACTTC
CDR3 protein: CASTTGTGVNIQYF

J gene: TRBJ2-7
V gene: TRBV2
clone size: NA
D gene: TRBD1
CDR3 DNA: TGTGCCAGCAGCTTAGGGACAGGGAGACTGTACGAGCAGTACTTC
CDR3 protein: CASSLGTGRLYEQYF

J gene: TRBJ2-5
V gene: TRBV29-1
clone size: NA
D gene: NA
CDR3 DNA: TGCAGCGTTGACGGACAGCCGACCCAGTACTTC
CDR3 protein: CSVDGQPTQYF

J gene: TRBJ1-2
V gene: TRBV27
clone size: NA
D gene: TRBD1
CDR3 DNA: TGTGCCAGCAGTTTAGCCCGACAGGGGTTCTATGGCTACACCTTC
CDR3 protein: CASSLARQGFYGYTF